One sample yielded the 10 T cell receptor beta chains listed below, sequenced in a study of cytomegalovirus exposure and HLA in healthy donors. With 60 Vbeta and 13 Jbeta primers, the PCR was carried out. The protocol was immunoSEQ multiplex PCR, while the TCRdb copy is restricted to in-frame clones and leaves out a portion. The repertoire has some 160,000 clones, roughly 82% of them found once; the top ten carry approximately 1.6%. Input material: PBMCs. These receptor sequences come from a woman aged 30 to 39 in good health and CMV-seronegative.

The chain combines TRBV27 with TRBJ2-5, with D perhaps TRBD1 (5 bases). The CDR3 totals 15 residues. Germline V gene lookup returns CDR1 MNHEY and CDR2 SMNVEV (reference sequence). The V end was cut by 2 bases, the J end by 2 bases, with 12 bases between. CDR3 nucleotide sequence: TGTGCCAGCAGTTTAAGCTGGGGCCCTCAAGAGACCCAGTACTTC. It encodes CASSLSWGPQETQYF.

The chain carries TRBV19 and TRBJ1-4; 11 nucleotides match TRBD1. Trimming cost V 6 bases and J 5 bases; bases outside gene matches: 2. The CDR3 loop spans 14 amino acids. The germline gives CDR1 LNHDA, CDR2 SQIVND (reference sequence). The CDR3 is CASRRTGGNEKLFF. CDR3 bases: TGTGCCAGTAGAAGGACAGGGGGCAATGAAAAACTGTTTTTT.

The chain has TRBV6-6 and TRBJ2-7; no clear D gene. Looked up from germline, CDR1 is MNHNY and CDR2 is SVGAGI (reference sequence). This CDR3 is built from 13 residues. Trimming shortened V by 2 bases and J by 4 bases, and 9 bases separated the two germline ends. The CDR3: CASSYDPEYEQYF. CDR3 bases: TGTGCCAGCAGTTACGATCCGGAGTACGAGCAGTACTTC.

The CDR3 bases are TGCAGTGCTCCCGGAGCTGCTGAAGCTTTCTTT. It codes for CSAPGAAEAFF. The V call is TRBV20-1, the J call TRBJ1-1; D is unresolved. CDR3 length: 11 residues. CDR1 is DFQATT and CDR2 is SNEGSKA in the germline V gene (reference sequence). The V and J ends lost 5 bases and 6 bases respectively, with 10 bases between them.

As regards this clone: Its ends do not fully match the called genes, so a read error is possible. V gene TRBV28 combines with J gene TRBJ2-3, with 8 bases lining up with TRBD2. The CDR3 runs to 15 residues. Per the germline V gene, CDR1 is MDHEN and CDR2 is SYDVKM. CDR3 amino acids: CASTLLAESTDTQYF. The CDR3, as DNA: TGTGCCAGCACTTTACTAGCGGAAAGCACAGATACGCAGTATTTT. The variable domain in full, completed from reference TRBV28 and TRBJ2-3, reads DVKVTQSSRYLVKRTGEKVFLECVQDMDHENMFWYRQDPGLGLRLIYFSYDVKMKEKGDIPEGYSVSREKKERFSLILESASTNQTSMYLCASTLLAESTDTQYFGPGTRLTVL.

This clone was counted a single time. The chain employs TRBV19 and TRBJ1-1; a weak D match, TRBD1 (6 bases). This CDR3 region has 16 residues. V lost 5 bases to trimming and J lost 0 bases, with 16 bases between them. The germline V gene has CDR1 LNHDA and CDR2 SQIVND (reference sequence). CDR3 DNA: TGTGCCAGTAGTGCCCCCGGGGGGGCGGTGAACACTGAAGCTTTCTTT. Its protein is CASSAPGGAVNTEAFF.

The chain combines TRBV5-1 with TRBJ2-3; maybe TRBD1 (6 bases). V was shortened by 0 bases and J by 0 bases, with 14 bases between the two germline ends. From germline, CDR1 is SGHRS and CDR2 YFSETQ. The CDR3 has 17 amino acids. CDR3 DNA sequence: TGCGCCAGCAGCTTGGTCCAGGGGCGCGCAAGCACAGATACGCAGTATTTT. Translated, it gives CASSLVQGRASTDTQYF. The full variable domain, rest sourced from reference TRBV5-1 and TRBJ2-3, is KAGVTQTPRYLIKTRGQQVTLSCSPISGHRSVSWYQQTPGQGLQFLFEYFSETQRNKGNFPGRFSGRQFSNSRSEMNVSTLELGDSALYLCASSLVQGRASTDTQYFGPGTRLTVL.

The table lists this clone with a few counts. The V gene is TRBV19, the J gene TRBJ2-6, with 7 bases identical to TRBD2. The CDR3 runs to 16 residues. Losses at the gene ends were 8 bases for V and 0 bases for J; bases not matched to a gene: 7. The germline V gene encodes CDR1 LNHDA and CDR2 SQIVND (reference sequence). The CDR3, as DNA: TGTGCCAGTTCGCCGGGACTACTCTCTGGGGCCAACGTCCTGACTTTC. Translated: CASSPGLLSGANVLTF.

The chain has TRBV7-2 and TRBJ2-3, with D unresolved. CDR1 and CDR2 (germline): SGHTA, FQGNSA. V was cut by 0 bases and J by 3 bases, with 13 bases left in between. CDR3 length: 16 amino acids. CDR3 DNA: TGTGCCAGCAGCTTAGCACGGGTTTCCTCGACAGATACGCAGTATTTT. Protein sequence: CASSLARVSSTDTQYF.

The chain has TRBV28 and TRBJ1-4, with 9 bases that match TRBD1. This CDR3 region has 14 residues. V shed 3 bases and J 14 bases; nucleotides not matched to a gene: 10. CDR1 MDHEN and CDR2 SYDVKM come from the germline V gene. The CDR3 region has the DNA TGTGCCAGCAGTTTTCAGGACAGGGGAAAGCGTCTGTTTTTT. It codes for CASSFQDRGKRLFF.